Below are 10 T cell receptor beta chains sequenced from a single sample in a study of T-cell reconstitution after alpha-beta-depleted transplantation in children. As it was prepared, the TCRbeta library received unique molecular identifiers. In TCRdb, the PCR reads were re-called with MiXCR into one record per CDR3 protein. The sample lists some 280,000 distinct CDR3 sequences; 9.9% were seen once. The specimen was PBMCs from the stem cell graft donor, collected from the stem cell graft. The receptors stem from a human donor who donated a stem cell graft to a child with SCID.

The rearrangement joins TRBV5-1 to TRBJ2-3, with 7 bases matching TRBD2. This CDR3 region has 16 residues. Germline V gene data show CDR1 as SGHRS and CDR2 as YFSETQ. Trimming removed 1 base from V and 4 bases from J; junction bases left unmatched: 9. CDR3 nucleotide sequence: TGCGCCAGCAGCTTGCCGGGGGGAGGGATCCCAGATACGCAGTATTTT. Encoded protein: CASSLPGGGIPDTQYF.

This clonotype was recorded a few times. This chain links TRBV10-3 with TRBJ1-5; TRBD1 might be the D (5 bases). V lost 4 bases, J lost 2 bases, and 15 bases lay in between. CDR3 length: 16 residues. Looked up from germline, CDR1 is ENHRY and CDR2 is SYGVKD. This CDR3 reads CAISGAGTPGNQPQHF. Here the CDR3 DNA reads TGTGCCATCAGTGGGGCTGGGACGCCGGGCAATCAGCCCCAGCATTTT.

This clonotype came up a few times. The chain carries TRBV5-1 and TRBJ1-6; D is unresolved. This CDR3 region has 18 residues. V was trimmed by 1 base and J by 4 bases, leaving 18 bases between them. Germline CDR1 SGHRS, CDR2 YFSETQ. The DNA for the CDR3 is TGCGCCAGCAGCTTGATACGCCCGAGGGAACCTTATAATTCACCCCTCCACTTT. Translation gives CASSLIRPREPYNSPLHF. Looking up the rest from reference TRBV5-1 and TRBJ1-6 gives the full variable domain: KAGVTQTPRYLIKTRGQQVTLSCSPISGHRSVSWYQQTPGQGLQFLFEYFSETQRNKGNFPGRFSGRQFSNSRSEMNVSTLELGDSALYLCASSLIRPREPYNSPLHFGNGTRLTVT.

Only a few counts were recorded for this clonotype. The chain links TRBV10-3 to TRBJ2-3; perhaps TRBD2 as D (5 bases). The CDR3 has 16 residues. The V gene lost 2 bases and the J gene lost 6 bases, with 18 bases spanning the gap. Per the germline V gene, CDR1 is ENHRY and CDR2 is SYGVKD. CDR3 protein: CAISEASTRTGDTQYF. The CDR3 DNA follows: TGTGCCATCAGTGAGGCGTCAACGCGTACGGGGGATACGCAGTATTTT.

This clonotype was observed a handful of times. The rearrangement links TRBV19 to TRBJ1-5, with D perhaps TRBD1 (6 bases). The germline gives CDR1 LNHDA, CDR2 SQIVND (reference sequence). This CDR3 is built from 11 residues. V was clipped by 8 bases and J by 16 bases, with 18 bases between them. CDR3 nucleotides: TGTGCCAGTGGGGCCTTGGGACATCCTCATTTT. Protein sequence: CASGALGHPHF.

This chain links TRBV9 with TRBJ2-7; D possibly corresponds to TRBD1 (6 bases). The CDR3 is 13 amino acids. Trimming took 2 bases from V and 2 from J, leaving 8 bases between them. The germline V gene has CDR1 SGDLS and CDR2 YYNGEE. The CDR3 loop is CASSVGDTYEQYF. In nucleotides, the CDR3 is TGTGCCAGCAGCGTGGGGGACACCTACGAGCAGTACTTC.

At least ten counts were recorded for this clonotype. This rearrangement joins TRBV5-1 to TRBJ2-3, with D possibly matching TRBD2 (7 bases). This CDR3 comprises 15 residues. Trimming took off 2 bases at V and 2 bases at J, with 12 bases between the two ends. The germline V gene has CDR1 SGHRS and CDR2 YFSETQ. CDR3: CASSFFAGATDTQYF. The CDR3 DNA follows: TGCGCCAGCAGCTTCTTTGCGGGGGCCACAGATACGCAGTATTTT. Complete variable domain (other parts from reference TRBV5-1 and TRBJ2-3): KAGVTQTPRYLIKTRGQQVTLSCSPISGHRSVSWYQQTPGQGLQFLFEYFSETQRNKGNFPGRFSGRQFSNSRSEMNVSTLELGDSALYLCASSFFAGATDTQYFGPGTRLTVL.

This rearrangement joins TRBV20-1 to TRBJ2-1, with 9 bases that match TRBD1. In germline, CDR1 is DFQATT, CDR2 SNEGSKA (reference sequence). This CDR3 has 16 amino acids. V lost 5 bases, J lost 6 bases, and 14 bases stayed unmatched. CDR3 coding DNA: TGCAGTGCTTCCACCCTTACAGGGGGCATAATCAATGAGCAGTTCTTC. Its translation is CSASTLTGGIINEQFF.

The chain employs TRBV7-9 and TRBJ1-5; D call uncertain. CDR3 size: 15 residues. In germline, CDR1 is SEHNR, CDR2 FQNEAQ (reference sequence). Trimming stripped 11 bases from V and 0 bases from J, with 17 bases between. CDR3 residues: CAVLDGEHSNQPQHF. In nucleotides, the CDR3 is TGTGCCGTCTTGGACGGAGAACATAGCAATCAGCCCCAGCATTTT. The whole variable domain, filled in from reference TRBV7-9 and TRBJ1-5, reads DTGVSQNPRHKITKRGQNVTFRCDPISEHNRLYWYRQTLGQGPEFLTYFQNEAQLEKSRLLSDRFSAERPKGSFSTLEIQRTEQGDSAMYLCAVLDGEHSNQPQHFGDGTRLSIL.

The sample holds many counts of this clonotype. This chain uses TRBV20-1 with TRBJ2-3; TRBD1 is a possible D gene (5 bases). V was pared by 0 bases and J by 1 base, with 8 bases between. The CDR3 loop spans 14 amino acids. The V gene's germline CDR1 is DFQATT and CDR2 SNEGSKA (reference sequence). This chain's CDR3 is CSARDRGRTDTQYF. In nucleotides, the CDR3 is TGCAGTGCTAGAGATAGGGGCCGCACAGATACGCAGTATTTT.